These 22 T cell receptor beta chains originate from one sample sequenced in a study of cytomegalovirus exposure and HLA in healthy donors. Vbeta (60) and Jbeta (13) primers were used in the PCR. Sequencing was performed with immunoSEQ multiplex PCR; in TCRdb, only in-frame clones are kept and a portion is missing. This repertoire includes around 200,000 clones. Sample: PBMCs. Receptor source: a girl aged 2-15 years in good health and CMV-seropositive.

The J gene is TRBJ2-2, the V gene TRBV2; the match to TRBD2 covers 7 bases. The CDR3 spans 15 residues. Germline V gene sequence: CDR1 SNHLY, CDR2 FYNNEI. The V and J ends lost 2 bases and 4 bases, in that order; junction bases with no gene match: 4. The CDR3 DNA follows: TGTGCCAGCAGTGAATACGGGGGGAGCACCGGGGAGCTGTTTTTT. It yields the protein CASSEYGGSTGELFF.

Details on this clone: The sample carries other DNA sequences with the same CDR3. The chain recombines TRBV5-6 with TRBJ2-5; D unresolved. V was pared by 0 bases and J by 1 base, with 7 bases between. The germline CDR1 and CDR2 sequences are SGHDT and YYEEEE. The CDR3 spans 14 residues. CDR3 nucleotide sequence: TGTGCCAGCAGCTTGGGGCTGGCCCAAGAGACCCAGTACTTC. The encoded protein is CASSLGLAQETQYF.

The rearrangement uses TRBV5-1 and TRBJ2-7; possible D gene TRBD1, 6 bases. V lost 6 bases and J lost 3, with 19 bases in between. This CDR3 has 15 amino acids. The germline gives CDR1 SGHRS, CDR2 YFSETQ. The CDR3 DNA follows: TGCGCCAGCAAGCTATCGCAGGACAGAATCTACGAGCAGTACTTC. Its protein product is CASKLSQDRIYEQYF.

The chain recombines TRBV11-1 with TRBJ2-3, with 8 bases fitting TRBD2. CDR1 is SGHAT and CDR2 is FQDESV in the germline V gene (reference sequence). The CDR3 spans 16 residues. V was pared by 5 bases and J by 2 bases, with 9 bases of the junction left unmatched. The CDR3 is CASSRGGSGTTDTQYF. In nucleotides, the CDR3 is TGTGCCAGCAGCAGGGGAGGTAGCGGGACCACAGATACGCAGTATTTT.

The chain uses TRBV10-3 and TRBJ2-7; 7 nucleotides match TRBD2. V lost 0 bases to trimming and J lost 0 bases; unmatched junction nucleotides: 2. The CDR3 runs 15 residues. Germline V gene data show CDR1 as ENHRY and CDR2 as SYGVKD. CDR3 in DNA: TGTGCCATCAGTGAGTCTGGGGGGGTCTCCTACGAGCAGTACTTC. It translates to CAISESGGVSYEQYF.

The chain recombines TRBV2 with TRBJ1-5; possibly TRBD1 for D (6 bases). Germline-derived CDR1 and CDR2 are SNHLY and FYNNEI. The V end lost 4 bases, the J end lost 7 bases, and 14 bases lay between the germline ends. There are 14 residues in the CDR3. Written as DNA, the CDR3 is TGTGCCAGCAGTGGTCCTGGGGGCGAACAGCCCCAGCATTTT. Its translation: CASSGPGGEQPQHF.

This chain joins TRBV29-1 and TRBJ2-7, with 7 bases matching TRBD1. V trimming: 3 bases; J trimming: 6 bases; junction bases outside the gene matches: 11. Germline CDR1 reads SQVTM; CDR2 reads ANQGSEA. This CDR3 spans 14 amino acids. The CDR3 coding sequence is TGCAGCGTTGAGTCCGACAGGGATGCGTCCGAGCAGTACTTC. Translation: CSVESDRDASEQYF.

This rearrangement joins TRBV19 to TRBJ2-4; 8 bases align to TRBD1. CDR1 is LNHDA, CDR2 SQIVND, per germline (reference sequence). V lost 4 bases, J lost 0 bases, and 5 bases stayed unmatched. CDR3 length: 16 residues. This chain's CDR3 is CASSTGQVLAKNIQYF. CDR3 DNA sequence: TGTGCCAGTAGTACGGGACAGGTATTAGCCAAAAACATTCAGTACTTC.

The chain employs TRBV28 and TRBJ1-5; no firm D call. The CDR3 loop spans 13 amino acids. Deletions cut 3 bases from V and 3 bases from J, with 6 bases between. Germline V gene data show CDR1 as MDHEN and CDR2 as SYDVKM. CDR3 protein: CASSLTNNQPQHF. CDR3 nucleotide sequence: TGTGCCAGCAGTTTGACAAACAATCAGCCCCAGCATTTT. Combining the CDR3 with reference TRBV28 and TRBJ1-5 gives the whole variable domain DVKVTQSSRYLVKRTGEKVFLECVQDMDHENMFWYRQDPGLGLRLIYFSYDVKMKEKGDIPEGYSVSREKKERFSLILESASTNQTSMYLCASSLTNNQPQHFGDGTRLSIL.

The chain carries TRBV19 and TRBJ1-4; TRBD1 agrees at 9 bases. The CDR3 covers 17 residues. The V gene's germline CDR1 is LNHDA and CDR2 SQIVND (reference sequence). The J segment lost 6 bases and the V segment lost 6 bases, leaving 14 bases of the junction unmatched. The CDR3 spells CASSFTHSGQGDEKLFF. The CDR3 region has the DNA TGTGCCAGTAGCTTCACCCATTCGGGACAGGGTGATGAAAAACTGTTTTTT.

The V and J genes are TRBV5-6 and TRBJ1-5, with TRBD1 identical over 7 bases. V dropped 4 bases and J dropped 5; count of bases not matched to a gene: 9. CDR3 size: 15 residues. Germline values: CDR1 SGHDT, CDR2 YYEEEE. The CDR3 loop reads CASSLRGLDDQPQHF. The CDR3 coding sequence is TGTGCCAGCAGCCTGAGGGGGCTGGACGATCAGCCCCAGCATTTT.

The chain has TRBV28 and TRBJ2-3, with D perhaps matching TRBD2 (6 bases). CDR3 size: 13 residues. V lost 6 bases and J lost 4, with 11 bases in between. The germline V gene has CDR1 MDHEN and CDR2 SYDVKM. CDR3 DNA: TGTGCCAGCAGACTAGCTACCCCAGATACGCAGTATTTT. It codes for CASRLATPDTQYF.

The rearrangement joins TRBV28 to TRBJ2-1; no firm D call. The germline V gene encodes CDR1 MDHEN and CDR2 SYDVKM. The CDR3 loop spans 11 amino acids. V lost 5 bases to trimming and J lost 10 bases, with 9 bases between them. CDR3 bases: TGTGCCAGCAGTGCCCCACGGGAGCAGTTCTTC. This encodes CASSAPREQFF.

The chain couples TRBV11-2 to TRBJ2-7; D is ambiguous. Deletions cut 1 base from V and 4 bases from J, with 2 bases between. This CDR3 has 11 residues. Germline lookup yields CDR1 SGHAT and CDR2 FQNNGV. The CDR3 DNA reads TGTGCCAGCAGCTTAGTATACGAGCAGTACTTC. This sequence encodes CASSLVYEQYF.

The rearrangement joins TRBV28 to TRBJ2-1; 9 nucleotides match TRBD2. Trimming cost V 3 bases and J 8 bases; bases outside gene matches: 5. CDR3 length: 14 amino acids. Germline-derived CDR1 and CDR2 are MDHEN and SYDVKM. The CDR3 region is CASSFSGRGDEQFF. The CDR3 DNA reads TGTGCCAGCAGTTTTAGCGGGAGAGGCGATGAGCAGTTCTTC.

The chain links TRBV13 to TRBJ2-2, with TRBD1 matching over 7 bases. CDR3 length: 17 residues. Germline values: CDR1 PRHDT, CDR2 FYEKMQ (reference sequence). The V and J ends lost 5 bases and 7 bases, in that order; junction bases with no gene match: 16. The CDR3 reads CASSPGQAYLIGGELFF. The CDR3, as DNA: TGTGCCAGCAGCCCCGGACAGGCTTATTTGATTGGCGGGGAGCTGTTTTTT.

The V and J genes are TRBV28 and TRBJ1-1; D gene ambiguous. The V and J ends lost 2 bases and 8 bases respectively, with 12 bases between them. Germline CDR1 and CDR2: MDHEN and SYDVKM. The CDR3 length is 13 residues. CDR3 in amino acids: CASSLAPRSEAFF. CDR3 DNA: TGTGCCAGCAGTTTAGCCCCCAGGTCAGAAGCTTTCTTT.

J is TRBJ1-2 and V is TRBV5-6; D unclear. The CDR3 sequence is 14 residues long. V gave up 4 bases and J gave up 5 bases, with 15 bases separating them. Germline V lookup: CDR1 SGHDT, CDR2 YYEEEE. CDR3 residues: CASSKTSNLYGYTF. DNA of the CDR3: TGTGCCAGCAGCAAAACTTCAAACCTATATGGCTACACCTTC.

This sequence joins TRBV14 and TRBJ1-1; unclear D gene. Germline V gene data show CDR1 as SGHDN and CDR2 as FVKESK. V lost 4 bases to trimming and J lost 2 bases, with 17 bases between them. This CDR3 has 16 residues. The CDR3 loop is CASSRRNSKSNTEAFF. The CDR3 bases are TGTGCCAGCAGCCGAAGAAACAGTAAGTCAAACACTGAAGCTTTCTTT.

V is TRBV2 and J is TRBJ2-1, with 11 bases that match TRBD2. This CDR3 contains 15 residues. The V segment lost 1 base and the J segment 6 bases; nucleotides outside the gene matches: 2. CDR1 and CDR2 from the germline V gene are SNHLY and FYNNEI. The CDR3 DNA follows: TGTGCCAGCAGTGAAGGACTAGCGGGGCTCAATGAGCAGTTCTTC. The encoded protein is CASSEGLAGLNEQFF. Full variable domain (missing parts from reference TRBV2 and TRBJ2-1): EPEVTQTPSHQVTQMGQEVILRCVPISNHLYFYWYRQILGQKVEFLVSFYNNEISEKSEIFDDQFSVERPDGSNFTLKIRSTKLEDSAMYFCASSEGLAGLNEQFFGPGTRLTVL.

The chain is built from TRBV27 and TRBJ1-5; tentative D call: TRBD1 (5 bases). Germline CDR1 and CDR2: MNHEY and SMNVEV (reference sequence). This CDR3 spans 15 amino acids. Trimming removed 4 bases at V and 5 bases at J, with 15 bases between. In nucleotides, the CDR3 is TGTGCCAGCAGTTCTGCGACATCGGGGGATCAGCCCCAGCATTTT. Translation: CASSSATSGDQPQHF.

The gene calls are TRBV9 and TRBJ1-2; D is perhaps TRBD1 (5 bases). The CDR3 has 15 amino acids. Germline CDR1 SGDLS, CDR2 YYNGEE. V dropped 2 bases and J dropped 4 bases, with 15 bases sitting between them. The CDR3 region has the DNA TGTGCCAGCAGCGTTGATGGGGCCGTCGCCTATGGCTACACCTTC. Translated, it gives CASSVDGAVAYGYTF.